The 18 T cell receptor beta chains listed next were all sequenced from one sample in a study of cytomegalovirus exposure and HLA in healthy donors. The PCR contained 60 Vbeta and 13 Jbeta primers. The protocol was immunoSEQ multiplex PCR, while the TCRdb copy is restricted to in-frame clones and leaves out a portion. The data hold some 110,000 clones, with approximately 70% observed a single time. The specimen was PBMCs. These receptors all come from a man aged 60 to 75 in good health and CMV-seropositive.

This chain joins TRBV6-6 and TRBJ2-1; D remains unclear. The CDR3 runs 12 residues. CDR1 and CDR2 (germline): MNHNY, SVGAGI (reference sequence). V gave up 0 bases and J gave up 7 bases, with 4 bases separating them. CDR3 region: CASSYSTNEQFF. The CDR3 bases are TGTGCCAGCAGTTACTCGACTAATGAGCAGTTCTTC.

The V gene is TRBV5-4, the J gene TRBJ1-2; the D is unclear. Germline CDR1 reads SGHNT; CDR2 reads YYREEE (reference sequence). The CDR3 spans 10 residues. V shed 4 bases and J shed 14 bases, with 12 bases lying between them. The CDR3 spells CASSRQADTF. The CDR3 nucleotides read TGTGCCAGCAGCCGTCAAGCTGATACCTTC.

CDR3 DNA sequence: TGCAGCGTTGAAAAGAGGGGGGGTTCGGGTGGCTACACCTTC. It specifies CSVEKRGGSGGYTF. The chain has TRBV29-1 and TRBJ1-2; D might be TRBD1 (6 bases). Trimming cost V 2 bases and J 7 bases, with 17 bases left between them. The CDR3 is 14 amino acids. CDR1 and CDR2 from the germline V gene are SQVTM and ANQGSEA.

The rearrangement joins TRBV2 to TRBJ2-1; D unresolved. Deletions cut 6 bases from V and 4 bases from J, with 10 bases between. This CDR3 is 13 amino acids long. Per the germline V gene, CDR1 is SNHLY and CDR2 is FYNNEI. The CDR3 is CASRGTVYNEQFF. CDR3 nucleotide sequence: TGTGCCAGCAGGGGTACAGTTTACAATGAGCAGTTCTTC.

The rearrangement uses TRBV5-1 and TRBJ2-1, with 7 bases matching TRBD2. The germline gives CDR1 SGHRS, CDR2 YFSETQ. The CDR3 runs 13 residues. The junction had 4 bases not matched to a gene; V was cut back by 4 bases and J by 6 bases. The CDR3 DNA sequence: TGCGCCAGCAGCCCCCAGCGGGGCAATGAGCAGTTCTTC. As protein: CASSPQRGNEQFF.

This chain joins TRBV7-9 and TRBJ2-4, with D tentatively TRBD2 (6 bases). The CDR3 totals 14 residues. CDR1 is SEHNR, CDR2 FQNEAQ, per germline (reference sequence). V gave up 7 bases and J gave up 4 bases, with 14 bases separating them. This chain's CDR3 is CASTSGLLKNIQYF. The DNA for the CDR3 is TGTGCCAGCACCTCGGGACTCTTAAAAAACATTCAGTACTTC.

The CDR3 sequence is CASSLAGFIYQPQHF. The CDR3 bases are TGTGCCAGCAGCTTGGCGGGGTTCATTTATCAGCCCCAGCATTTT. This chain links TRBV5-8 with TRBJ1-5; unclear D gene. In germline, CDR1 is SGHTS, CDR2 YDEGEE. The CDR3 consists of 15 residues. V lost 0 bases, J lost 5 bases, and 12 bases lay in between.

The table lists this clone with a count of one. CDR3 bases: TGTGCCAGCAGCATACCCAGGGTGTTGCAAGAGACCCAGTACTTC. Its protein is CASSIPRVLQETQYF. The genes are TRBV7-9 and TRBJ2-5; D possibly corresponds to TRBD1 (5 bases). There are 15 residues in the CDR3. CDR1 and CDR2 from the germline V gene are SEHNR and FQNEAQ (reference sequence). V was shortened by 5 bases and J by 2 bases, with 15 bases between the two germline ends.

This chain links TRBV6-6 with TRBJ2-1; D is perhaps TRBD1 (6 bases). The CDR3 sequence is 12 residues long. Trimming stripped 5 bases from V and 7 bases from J, with 9 bases between. CDR1 is MNHNY and CDR2 is SVGAGI in the germline V gene (reference sequence). Here the CDR3 DNA reads TGTGCCAGCAGTCCTCAGGGGAATGAGCAGTTCTTC. This gives the protein CASSPQGNEQFF.

V is TRBV5-8 and J is TRBJ2-5, with a tentative D call TRBD2 (5 bases). Germline CDR1 is SGHTS and CDR2 is YDEGEE. The CDR3 runs to 15 residues. V gave up 5 bases and J gave up 2 bases, with 16 bases separating them. CDR3 in DNA: TGTGCCAGCAGGTACGGGGTAGGCGAGCAAGAGACCCAGTACTTC. Encoded protein: CASRYGVGEQETQYF.

This clone appeared a few times. The chain joins TRBV6-1 to TRBJ1-1; D is possibly TRBD1 (6 bases). The CDR3 loop spans 15 amino acids. V shed 1 base and J shed 8 bases, with 17 bases lying between them. Germline CDR1 reads MNHNS; CDR2 reads SASEGT. This chain's CDR3 is CASSEEGDRPPEAFF. DNA for the CDR3: TGTGCCAGCAGTGAAGAAGGTGACAGGCCCCCCGAAGCTTTCTTT.

The V gene is TRBV7-8, the J gene TRBJ1-6, with D tentatively TRBD1 (5 bases). V was shortened by 5 bases and J by 9 bases, with 17 bases between the two germline ends. The germline CDR1 and CDR2 sequences are SGHVS and FQNEAQ. The CDR3 length is 15 residues. DNA for the CDR3: TGTGCCAGCAGCGTGGGGAGGGGCGGTAGTTCACCCCTCCACTTT. Its translation is CASSVGRGGSSPLHF.

The chain couples TRBV29-1 to TRBJ1-3; 8 bases are a match to TRBD1. This CDR3 spans 14 amino acids. The germline gives CDR1 SQVTM, CDR2 ANQGSEA. The V gene end was trimmed by 0 bases and the J gene end by 6 bases; junction bases not matched to a gene: 4. CDR3 residues: CSVEDPQGVNTIYF. CDR3 DNA: TGCAGCGTTGAAGATCCACAGGGGGTAAACACCATATATTTT.

The sample holds a few counts of this clone. The V and J genes are TRBV6-5 and TRBJ2-3; 7 nucleotides line up with TRBD1. J gave up 4 bases and V 4 bases, and 11 bases lay outside the gene matches. The CDR3 runs to 16 residues. The V gene's germline CDR1 is MNHEY and CDR2 SVGAGI. This CDR3 is CASSSRQGLGPDTQYF. The DNA for the CDR3 is TGTGCCAGCAGTTCACGACAGGGCCTAGGTCCAGATACGCAGTATTTT.

This clone was seen more than once but under ten times. The rearrangement links TRBV20-1 to TRBJ1-1; a weak D match, TRBD1 (6 bases). The CDR3 extends over 11 amino acids. Germline V gene data show CDR1 as DFQATT and CDR2 as SNEGSKA (reference sequence). Here the CDR3 DNA reads TGCAGGGCGGGGGGCGACACTGAAGCTTTCTTT. Its protein product is CRAGGDTEAFF.

The rearrangement links TRBV7-8 to TRBJ1-2, with unresolved D. The CDR3 has 15 residues. CDR1 SGHVS and CDR2 FQNEAQ come from the germline V gene. Trimming stripped 4 bases from V and 0 bases from J, with 12 bases between. The DNA for the CDR3 is TGTGCCAGCAGCTACACACAAGAAGCTAACTATGGCTACACCTTC. Protein: CASSYTQEANYGYTF.

This clone was seen a handful of times. V and J are TRBV10-3 and TRBJ2-7; 8 bases map to TRBD1. CDR3 length: 16 amino acids. Trimming cost V 5 bases and J 4 bases; bases outside gene matches: 13. The germline CDR1 and CDR2 sequences are ENHRY and SYGVKD. The CDR3, as DNA: TGTGCCATCAGTAGGGGGCGACAGGGGAGTGCGTACGAGCAGTACTTC. This sequence encodes CAISRGRQGSAYEQYF.

The V gene is TRBV6-1, the J gene TRBJ1-5; D call uncertain. CDR1 and CDR2 (germline): MNHNS, SASEGT. V was shortened by 0 bases and J by 7 bases, with 7 bases between the two germline ends. The CDR3 is 13 residues long. CDR3 bases: TGTGCCAGCAGTGAAGCCACAAGACAGCCCCAGCATTTT. It translates to CASSEATRQPQHF.